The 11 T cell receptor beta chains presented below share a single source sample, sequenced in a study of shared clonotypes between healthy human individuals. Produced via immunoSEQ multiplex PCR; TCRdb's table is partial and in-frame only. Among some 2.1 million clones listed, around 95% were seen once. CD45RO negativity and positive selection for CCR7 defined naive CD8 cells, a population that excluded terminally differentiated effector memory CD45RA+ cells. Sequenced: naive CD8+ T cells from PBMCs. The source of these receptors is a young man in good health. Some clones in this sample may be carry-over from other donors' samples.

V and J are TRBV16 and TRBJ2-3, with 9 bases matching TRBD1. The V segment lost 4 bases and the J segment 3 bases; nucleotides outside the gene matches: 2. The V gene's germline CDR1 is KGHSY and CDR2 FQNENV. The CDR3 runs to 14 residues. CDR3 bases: TGTGCCAGCAGCCGAGGACAGGGGACAGATACGCAGTATTTT. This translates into CASSRGQGTDTQYF.

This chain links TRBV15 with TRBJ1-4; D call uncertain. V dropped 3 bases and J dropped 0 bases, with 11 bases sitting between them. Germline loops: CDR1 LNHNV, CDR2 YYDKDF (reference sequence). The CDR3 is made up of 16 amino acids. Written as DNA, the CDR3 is TGTGCCACCAGCAGTCGGACCTTCGCAACTAATGAAAAACTGTTTTTT. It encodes CATSSRTFATNEKLFF.

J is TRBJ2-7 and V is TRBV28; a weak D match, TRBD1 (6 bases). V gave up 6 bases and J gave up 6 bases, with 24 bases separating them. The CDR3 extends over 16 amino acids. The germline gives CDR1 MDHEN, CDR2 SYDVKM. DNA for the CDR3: TGTGCCAGCAGCTACCCGGACAGTCGCCGTTCTGGCGAGCAGTACTTC. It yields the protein CASSYPDSRRSGEQYF.

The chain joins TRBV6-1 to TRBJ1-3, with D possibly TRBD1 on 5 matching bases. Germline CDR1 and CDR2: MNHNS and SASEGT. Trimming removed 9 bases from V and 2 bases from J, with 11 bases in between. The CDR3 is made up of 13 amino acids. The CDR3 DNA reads TGTGCCAGTCGGGGCCAGCCTGGAAACACCATATATTTT. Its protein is CASRGQPGNTIYF.

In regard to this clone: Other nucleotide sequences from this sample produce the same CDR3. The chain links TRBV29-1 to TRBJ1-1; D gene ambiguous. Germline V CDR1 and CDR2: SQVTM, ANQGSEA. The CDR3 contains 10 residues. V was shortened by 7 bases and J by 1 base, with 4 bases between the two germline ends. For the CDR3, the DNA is TGCAGCGGCAGGAACACTGAAGCTTTCTTT. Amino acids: CSGRNTEAFF.

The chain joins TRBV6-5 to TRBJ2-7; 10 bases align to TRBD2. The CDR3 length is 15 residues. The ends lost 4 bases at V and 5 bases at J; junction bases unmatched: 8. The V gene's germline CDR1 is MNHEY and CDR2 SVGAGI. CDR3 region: CASSSPSGRVDEQYF. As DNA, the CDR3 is TGTGCCAGCAGTTCCCCGAGCGGGAGGGTAGACGAGCAGTACTTC.

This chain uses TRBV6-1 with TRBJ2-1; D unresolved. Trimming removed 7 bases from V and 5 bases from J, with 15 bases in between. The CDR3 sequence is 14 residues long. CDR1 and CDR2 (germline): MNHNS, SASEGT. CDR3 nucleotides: TGTGCCAGCAATCCCCGTGGGTCCCACAATGAGCAGTTCTTC. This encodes CASNPRGSHNEQFF.

CDR3 DNA: TGCGCCAGCAGCTGGACCGGGACAGGGGGAGCCGAGTCCTACAATGAGCAGTTCTTC. Translation gives CASSWTGTGGAESYNEQFF. The J gene is TRBJ2-1, the V gene TRBV5-1; 11 bases line up with TRBD1. Germline V gene data show CDR1 as SGHRS and CDR2 as YFSETQ. The trim removed 3 bases at V and 1 base at J, leaving 12 bases unmatched. This CDR3 comprises 19 residues.

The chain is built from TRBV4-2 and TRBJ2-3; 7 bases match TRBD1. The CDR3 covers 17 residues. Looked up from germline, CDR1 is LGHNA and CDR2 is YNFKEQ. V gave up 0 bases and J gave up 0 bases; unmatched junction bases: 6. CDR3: CASSQDARGPSTDTQYF. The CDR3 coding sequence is TGTGCCAGCAGCCAAGACGCAAGGGGGCCTAGCACAGATACGCAGTATTTT.

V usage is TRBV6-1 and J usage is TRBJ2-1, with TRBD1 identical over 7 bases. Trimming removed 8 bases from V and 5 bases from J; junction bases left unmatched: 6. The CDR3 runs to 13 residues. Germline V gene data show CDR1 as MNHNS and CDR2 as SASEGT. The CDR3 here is CASGRDSDNEQFF. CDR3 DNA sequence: TGTGCCAGCGGCCGGGACAGCGACAATGAGCAGTTCTTC.

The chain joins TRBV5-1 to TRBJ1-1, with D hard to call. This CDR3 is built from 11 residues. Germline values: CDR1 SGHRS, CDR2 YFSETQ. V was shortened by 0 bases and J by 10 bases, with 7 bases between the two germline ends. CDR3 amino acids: CASSLEGRAFF. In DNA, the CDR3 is TGCGCCAGCAGCTTGGAGGGAAGAGCTTTCTTT.